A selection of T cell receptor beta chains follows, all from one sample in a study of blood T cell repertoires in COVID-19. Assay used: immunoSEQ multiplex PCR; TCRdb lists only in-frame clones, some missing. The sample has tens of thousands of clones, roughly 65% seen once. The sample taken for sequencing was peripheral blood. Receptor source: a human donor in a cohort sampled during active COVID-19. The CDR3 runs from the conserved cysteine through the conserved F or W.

CDR3aa: CASRLEGARSGYTF; v_gene: TRBV3-1/TRBV3-2; j_gene: TRBJ1-2
CDR3aa: CASSIDRRGEQYF; v_gene: TRBV19; j_gene: TRBJ2-7
CDR3aa: CASSLVGGAPGTQYF; v_gene: TRBV28; j_gene: TRBJ2-5
CDR3aa: CASSYSGPGLAGGPYTGELFF; v_gene: TRBV6-2/TRBV6-3; j_gene: TRBJ2-2
CDR3aa: CASSPQALAAQETQYF; v_gene: TRBV3-1/TRBV3-2; j_gene: TRBJ2-5
CDR3aa: CASSGYWPGQGYYGYTF; v_gene: TRBV19; j_gene: TRBJ1-2
CDR3aa: CASSVVGDSQETQYF; v_gene: TRBV9; j_gene: TRBJ2-5
CDR3aa: CASSLGTSGTYEQYF; v_gene: TRBV7-8; j_gene: TRBJ2-7
CDR3aa: CASSLGQGAGTDTQYF; v_gene: TRBV5-5; j_gene: TRBJ2-3
CDR3aa: CASSSGYEQYF; v_gene: TRBV28; j_gene: TRBJ2-7
CDR3aa: CASSREGAWETQYF; v_gene: TRBV11-2; j_gene: TRBJ2-5
CDR3aa: CASSSSPETQYF; v_gene: TRBV9; j_gene: TRBJ2-5
CDR3aa: CASSRDRGEQYF; v_gene: TRBV7-9; j_gene: TRBJ2-7
CDR3aa: CASSVGAGGQVNEKLFF; v_gene: TRBV9; j_gene: TRBJ1-4
CDR3aa: CASSRQEKLFF; v_gene: TRBV6-6; j_gene: TRBJ1-4
CDR3aa: CASSPGGTREQYF; v_gene: TRBV11-3; j_gene: TRBJ2-7
CDR3aa: CASSETRIEKLFF; v_gene: TRBV6-1; j_gene: TRBJ1-4
CDR3aa: CASSQGLNTGELFF; v_gene: TRBV7-2; j_gene: TRBJ2-2
CDR3aa: CATSRDRVSTDTQYF; v_gene: TRBV15; j_gene: TRBJ2-3
CDR3aa: CASNPGISDSPLHF; v_gene: TRBV9; j_gene: TRBJ1-6
CDR3aa: CATRQSNQPQHF; v_gene: TRBV19; j_gene: TRBJ1-5
CDR3aa: CASSTQTGGYTEAFF; v_gene: TRBV5-5; j_gene: TRBJ1-1
CDR3aa: CATSGGSYNSPLHF; v_gene: TRBV19; j_gene: TRBJ1-6
CDR3aa: CASSYRNTEAFF; v_gene: TRBV6-2/TRBV6-3; j_gene: TRBJ1-1
CDR3aa: CASSPLGGLTGNTIYF; v_gene: TRBV7-9; j_gene: TRBJ1-3
CDR3aa: CASSPSQAGGNEQYF; v_gene: TRBV4-1; j_gene: TRBJ2-7
CDR3aa: CASSRTSAEQYF; v_gene: TRBV7-9; j_gene: TRBJ2-7
CDR3aa: CASSSPGLAGYTDTQYF; v_gene: TRBV13; j_gene: TRBJ2-3
CDR3aa: CASSLTGQGAYGYTF; v_gene: TRBV5-4; j_gene: TRBJ1-2
CDR3aa: CASSQEARGGSTYEQYF; v_gene: TRBV4-3; j_gene: TRBJ2-7
CDR3aa: CASSEWDSLMNTEAFF; v_gene: TRBV25-1; j_gene: TRBJ1-1
CDR3aa: CASSQEGGAGTPNQPQHF; v_gene: TRBV14; j_gene: TRBJ1-5
CDR3aa: CASSEGSYSNQPQHF; v_gene: TRBV6-1; j_gene: TRBJ1-5
CDR3aa: CASSDSGYYGYTF; v_gene: TRBV4-1; j_gene: TRBJ1-2
CDR3aa: CAWSLQGNQPQHF; v_gene: TRBV30; j_gene: TRBJ1-5
CDR3aa: CASSLGGSYNEQFF; v_gene: TRBV7-3; j_gene: TRBJ2-1
CDR3aa: CASSESGGTEAFF; v_gene: TRBV10-2; j_gene: TRBJ1-1
CDR3aa: CASSYGRAETQYF; v_gene: TRBV6-2/TRBV6-3; j_gene: TRBJ2-5
CDR3aa: CASSPGTEAFF; v_gene: TRBV28; j_gene: TRBJ1-1
CDR3aa: CASSLAGAETQYF; v_gene: TRBV12-3/TRBV12-4; j_gene: TRBJ2-5
CDR3aa: CASSYRGETYNEQFF; v_gene: TRBV6-2/TRBV6-3; j_gene: TRBJ2-1
CDR3aa: CASSDPMTGVRSYGYTF; v_gene: TRBV2; j_gene: TRBJ1-2
CDR3aa: CAWSPTVNTEAFF; v_gene: TRBV30; j_gene: TRBJ1-1
CDR3aa: CASTLTAAGYGYTF; v_gene: TRBV28; j_gene: TRBJ1-2
CDR3aa: CASSPLTPRGQETQYF; v_gene: TRBV19; j_gene: TRBJ2-5
CDR3aa: CASSPEGGISWETQYF; v_gene: TRBV5-4; j_gene: TRBJ2-5
CDR3aa: CASRAGGSGNTIYF; v_gene: TRBV11-2; j_gene: TRBJ1-3
CDR3aa: CASSLRELNNEQFF; v_gene: TRBV11-1; j_gene: TRBJ2-1
CDR3aa: CASSSDLAGGPLTDTQYF; v_gene: TRBV28; j_gene: TRBJ2-3
CDR3aa: CASSLAGGQGYTF; v_gene: TRBV7-9; j_gene: TRBJ1-2
CDR3aa: CASTKNSGRTDTQYF; v_gene: TRBV28; j_gene: TRBJ2-3
CDR3aa: CASSPQSFAHGYTF; v_gene: TRBV7-2; j_gene: TRBJ1-2
CDR3aa: CASSYWGRETQYF; v_gene: TRBV6-2/TRBV6-3; j_gene: TRBJ2-5
CDR3aa: CASSPWGRERSYEQYF; v_gene: TRBV4-1; j_gene: TRBJ2-7
CDR3aa: CASSQVTPTNEKLFF; v_gene: TRBV10-2; j_gene: TRBJ1-4